These 26 T cell receptor beta chains originate from one sample sequenced in a study of T cell repertoires in cytomegalovirus infection. No antigen has been identified for these receptors. TCRdb recomputed calls from the reads with MiXCR, one row per CDR3 protein. The table shows 700,000 to 950,000 distinct CDR3 sequences, with approximately 30% occurring only once. The material was cultured CD8+ T cells from PBMCs, obtained from culture after CMV antigen stimulation. Receptors were obtained from a human donor in good health (CMV status not recorded). Some clones in this sample may be carry-over from other donors' samples.

This clonotype was recorded at least ten times. This chain uses TRBV12-3 or TRBV12-4 with TRBJ2-7; D is undetermined. V was clipped by 0 bases and J by 5 bases, with 11 bases between them. The CDR3 runs 14 residues. CDR3 sequence: CASSLAPPRDEQYF. The CDR3 nucleotides are TGTGCCAGCAGTTTAGCGCCGCCAAGGGACGAGCAGTACTTC.

The chain links TRBV14 to TRBJ2-7; 9 nucleotides align to TRBD1. This CDR3 comprises 14 residues. With 3 bases clipped from V and 4 bases from J, the junction kept 4 bases outside the gene matches. Germline CDR1 is SGHDN and CDR2 is FVKESK. The DNA of the CDR3 is TGTGCCAGCAGCCAGCCGGGACAGGGTTACGAGCAGTACTTC. As protein: CASSQPGQGYEQYF.

The chain recombines TRBV6-8 with TRBJ1-2; 8 bases fit TRBD1. Unmatched junction bases numbered 21, after V lost 5 bases and J lost 13 bases. Per germline, CDR1 MNHGY and CDR2 SAAAGT. This CDR3 region has 16 residues. The CDR3 DNA sequence: TGTGCCAGCAGTCCGCCTGCGACAGGGGTCCCCTCTCAGCTCACCTTC. Translating it yields CASSPPATGVPSQLTF.

This clonotype showed up just a few times. The J gene is TRBJ1-2, the V gene TRBV7-2; TRBD1 matches 7 bases. Looked up from germline, CDR1 is SGHTA and CDR2 is FQGNSA. The CDR3 consists of 17 residues. V dropped 2 bases and J dropped 4; count of bases not matched to a gene: 13. The chain's CDR3 is CASSLSSQTDRVYGYTF. Here the CDR3 DNA reads TGTGCCAGCAGCTTAAGTTCCCAAACAGACAGGGTCTATGGCTACACCTTC.

The sample holds many counts of this clonotype. The chain combines TRBV7-2 with TRBJ1-3; 8 bases are shared with TRBD1. This CDR3 spans 16 amino acids. Germline-derived CDR1 and CDR2 are SGHTA and FQGNSA. Trimming took 2 bases from V and 9 from J; bases not matched to a gene: 12. As DNA, the CDR3 is TGTGCCAGCAGCTTAACCCGGGACAGGAGGTTTGGCACCATATATTTT. Encoded protein: CASSLTRDRRFGTIYF.

The chain carries TRBV6-6 and TRBJ2-7; D is unresolved. This CDR3 has 12 residues. Looked up from germline, CDR1 is MNHNY and CDR2 is SVGAGI (reference sequence). Trimming pared 2 bases from V and 7 bases from J, leaving 9 bases between. In nucleotides, the CDR3 is TGTGCCAGCAGTTACGAGGCTGGGGAGCAGTACGTC. Translated, it gives CASSYEAGEQYV.

The rearrangement joins TRBV2 to TRBJ1-2; 11 bases are a match to TRBD1. This CDR3 has 16 amino acids. From germline, CDR1 is SNHLY and CDR2 FYNNEI. With V trimmed by 5 bases and J by 1 base, 6 bases remained unmatched. The CDR3 sequence is CASSPPDRGLNYGYTF. As DNA, the CDR3 is TGTGCCAGCAGTCCTCCGGACAGGGGGCTTAACTATGGCTACACCTTC.

The chain couples TRBV27 to TRBJ2-7; the match to TRBD1 covers 10 bases. After removal of 6 bases from V and 2 bases from J, the junction contained 7 bases not matched to a gene. The CDR3 sequence is 15 residues long. Germline CDR1 reads MNHEY; CDR2 reads SMNVEV (reference sequence). The CDR3 reads CASRPRDRGTYEQYF. The CDR3 bases are TGTGCCAGCAGGCCCCGGGACAGGGGTACCTACGAGCAGTACTTC.

This clonotype was seen a handful of times. J is TRBJ2-3 and V is TRBV7-6; 8 nucleotides agree with TRBD1. Germline V gives CDR1 SGHVS, CDR2 FNYEAQ. The CDR3 runs to 18 residues. Trimming took 5 bases from V and 0 from J; bases not matched to a gene: 13. This CDR3 reads CASSDPPDRAPSTDTQYF. CDR3 DNA sequence: TGTGCCAGCAGCGATCCACCGGACAGGGCCCCTAGCACAGATACGCAGTATTTT.

The gene calls are TRBV5-8 and TRBJ1-2; 8 nucleotides agree with TRBD1. The CDR3 runs to 17 residues. The V gene's germline CDR1 is SGHTS and CDR2 YDEGEE. Trimming removed 4 bases from V and 6 bases from J; junction bases left unmatched: 17. The CDR3 region has the DNA TGTGCCAGCAGCGACGCCGGGACAGGTCTTCTTTTTAATGGCTACACCTTC. Translation gives CASSDAGTGLLFNGYTF.

J is TRBJ2-1 and V is TRBV18; D is uncertain. CDR1 KGHSH and CDR2 LQKENI come from the germline V gene. Trimming took off 3 bases at V and 10 bases at J, with 13 bases between the two ends. CDR3 length: 13 amino acids. The CDR3 nucleotides are TGTGCCAGCTCACCGGGAAGGGCGGACGAGCAGTTCTTC. Translated: CASSPGRADEQFF.

The rearrangement links TRBV6-5 to TRBJ1-4; the match to TRBD1 covers 7 bases. The V and J ends lost 2 bases and 3 bases, in that order; junction bases with no gene match: 3. Germline V CDR1 and CDR2: MNHEY, SVGAGI. This CDR3 has 15 amino acids. The CDR3 DNA follows: TGTGCCAGCAGTTACACGGGACAGCCTAATGAAAAACTGTTTTTT. Protein: CASSYTGQPNEKLFF.

This clonotype was detected only a few times. This chain connects TRBV20-1 to TRBJ2-7; no clear D gene. Trimming pared 5 bases from V and 2 bases from J, leaving 4 bases between. The CDR3 has 10 residues. CDR1 is DFQATT and CDR2 is SNEGSKA in the germline V gene (reference sequence). The DNA of the CDR3 is TGCAGTGCTGGGCCCTACGAGCAGTACGTC. This sequence encodes CSAGPYEQYV.

For this clonotype: A much more abundant neighbour one base away suggests this may be a read error. In DNA form, the CDR3 reads TGTGCCAGCAGCTATGGACAGGGGGCATTTGACTATGACTACACCTTC. It encodes CASSYGQGAFDYDYTF. The V call is TRBV7-6, the J call TRBJ1-2; TRBD1 matches 11 bases. The CDR3 spans 16 residues. Germline-derived CDR1 and CDR2 are SGHVS and FNYEAQ.

The chain joins TRBV4-1 to TRBJ2-5; D perhaps matches TRBD1 (6 bases). CDR1 is MGHRA and CDR2 is YSYEKL in the germline V gene. V lost 0 bases and J lost 2, with 19 bases in between. This CDR3 region has 18 residues. This CDR3 reads CASSQEGLAGAPQETQYF. The CDR3 DNA is TGCGCCAGCAGCCAAGAGGGGCTAGCAGGGGCCCCACAAGAGACCCAGTACTTC.

This clonotype was seen only a few times. V usage is TRBV4-1 and J usage is TRBJ1-2; D unresolved. The CDR3 is 15 amino acids. The V end lost 4 bases, the J end lost 2 bases, and 14 bases lay between the germline ends. Per the germline V gene, CDR1 is MGHRA and CDR2 is YSYEKL. CDR3 loop: CASSPSREHNYGYTF. CDR3 DNA: TGCGCCAGCAGCCCCTCGCGAGAGCACAACTATGGCTACACCTTC.

The V gene is TRBV10-3, the J gene TRBJ1-1; perhaps TRBD1 as D (5 bases). Germline V lookup: CDR1 ENHRY, CDR2 SYGVKD. CDR3 length equals 12 residues. V was cut by 8 bases and J by 2 bases, with 9 bases left in between. The CDR3: CAIGGSNTEAFF. CDR3 coding DNA: TGTGCCATCGGGGGGTCCAACACTGAAGCTTTCTTT.

On this clonotype itself: Germline and junction disagree at one end, which may indicate a read error. DNA of the CDR3: TGTGCCAGCACTCCCTTCCTGACCAAAACTGAAGCTTTCTTT. Its protein product is CASTPFLTKTEAFF. The V gene is TRBV4-1, the J gene TRBJ1-1; D not certain. This CDR3 spans 14 amino acids. Germline V lookup: CDR1 MGHRA, CDR2 YSYEKL.

The rearrangement uses TRBV5-1 and TRBJ2-1; the D gene is possibly TRBD1 (6 bases). This CDR3 comprises 16 residues. Germline V lookup: CDR1 SGHRS, CDR2 YFSETQ. Trimming took 2 bases from V and 3 from J, leaving 15 bases between them. The CDR3 region is CASSLGTGQVYNEQFF. In nucleotides, the CDR3 is TGCGCCAGCAGCTTAGGAACGGGACAAGTCTACAATGAGCAGTTCTTC.

The chain employs TRBV12-3 or TRBV12-4 and TRBJ2-7, with D perhaps TRBD2 (6 bases). The CDR3 is made up of 13 amino acids. Trimming stripped 5 bases from V and 3 bases from J, with 11 bases between. The CDR3 sequence: CASSAGTHYEQYF. The DNA for the CDR3 is TGTGCCAGCAGTGCCGGGACTCACTACGAGCAGTACTTC.

The chain recombines TRBV19 with TRBJ1-5; D remains ambiguous. The germline CDR1 and CDR2 sequences are LNHDA and SQIVND (reference sequence). This CDR3 region has 14 residues. The germline V and J ends were trimmed by 5 bases and 9 bases, with 17 bases remaining between them. The DNA for the CDR3 is TGTGCCAGTAGTGCGGACCGAGGTATTGGGCCCCAGCATTTT. Amino acids: CASSADRGIGPQHF.

This clonotype has only a few counts. The V call is TRBV4-1, the J call TRBJ1-2; no reliable D call. From germline, CDR1 is MGHRA and CDR2 YSYEKL. The CDR3 has 13 amino acids. Trimming cost V 0 bases and J 6 bases, with 8 bases left between them. CDR3 bases: TGCGCCAGCAGCCAAGATCCTGTCGATGGCTACACCTTC. It is translated as CASSQDPVDGYTF.

This clonotype was detected only a few times. J is TRBJ2-2 and V is TRBV6-1, with 7 nucleotides matching TRBD1. Germline CDR1 is MNHNS and CDR2 is SASEGT. This CDR3 contains 15 residues. V trimming: 5 bases; J trimming: 6 bases; junction bases outside the gene matches: 9. The CDR3 region is CASSRQGKLAGELFF. For the CDR3, the DNA is TGTGCCAGCAGTCGACAGGGTAAATTGGCCGGGGAGCTGTTTTTT.

The chain employs TRBV5-6 and TRBJ2-5; D not resolved. Trimming removed 3 bases at V and 3 bases at J, with 18 bases between. Germline V gene data show CDR1 as SGHDT and CDR2 as YYEEEE. The CDR3 runs to 16 residues. The CDR3 reads CASSWSRQAGEETQYF. The CDR3 DNA follows: TGTGCCAGCAGCTGGAGTCGGCAGGCAGGTGAAGAGACCCAGTACTTC.

The chain employs TRBV4-1 and TRBJ2-7, with TRBD1 matching over 8 bases. The germline CDR1 and CDR2 sequences are MGHRA and YSYEKL. V trimming: 0 bases; J trimming: 3 bases; junction bases outside the gene matches: 16. The length of the CDR3 is 19 residues. CDR3 protein: CASSQDLQGVVVGSYEQYF. The CDR3 DNA sequence: TGCGCCAGCAGCCAAGATCTACAGGGGGTAGTCGTAGGGAGCTACGAGCAGTACTTC.

The chain is built from TRBV4-1 and TRBJ2-6, with D possibly being TRBD2 (5 bases). V was cut by 2 bases and J by 0 bases, with 14 bases left in between. CDR1 MGHRA and CDR2 YSYEKL come from the germline V gene. CDR3 length: 18 amino acids. The CDR3 protein is CASSQRMAGNSGANVLTF. CDR3 coding DNA: TGCGCCAGCAGCCAAAGAATGGCCGGGAACTCTGGGGCCAACGTCCTGACTTTC.